This record concerns one T cell receptor beta chain sequence. The target antigen is unknown. Other nucleotide sequences from this sample produce the same CDR3. These data belong to a study of shared clonotypes between healthy human individuals. Whole-study findings and limits: It was the non-shared clonotypes that had lower generation probabilities than clonotypes shared by all four donors.

A deep-level run was used for the assay. Using immunoSEQ multiplex PCR, the repertoire was profiled, and TCRdb retains in-frame clones only, with some absent. Of a few million clones in the sample, more than 85% are singletons; the top ten hold under 0.45%. The sequenced sample was naive CD4+ T cells from PBMCs. Subset given: CD45RA+ positively selected. The clonotype was recovered from a man younger than 30 in good health. Some clones in this sample may be carry-over from other donors' samples.

For the CDR3, the DNA is TGCGCCAGCAGCTTATTGGGTTTCCAAGAGACCCAGTACTTC. Residues: CASSLLGFQETQYF. This chain connects TRBV5-1 to TRBJ2-5, with D uncertain. In germline, CDR1 is SGHRS, CDR2 YFSETQ. The CDR3 extends over 14 amino acids. The germline V and J ends were trimmed by 2 bases and 1 base, with 9 bases remaining between them.